Below are 10 T cell receptor beta chains sequenced from a single sample in a study of blood T cells in healthy people across ages. A second roughly 6 to 12 cycle PCR used barcoded and J-beta primers. TCRdb fed the 5' RACE reads into MiXCR, producing one record per CDR3 protein. Found here are 750,000 to 950,000 distinct CDR3 sequences, almost 30% of them singletons; the top ten hold approximately 10%. The sample was also linked to a second study, of T cells of mothers and their children.

Sequences were obtained from blood. These receptors came from a woman in her thirties or forties in good health.

V and J are TRBV7-2 and TRBJ2-1; D ambiguous. Germline values: CDR1 SGHTA, CDR2 FQGNSA. The CDR3 loop spans 16 amino acids. V was cut by 3 bases and J by 3 bases, with 15 bases left in between. The CDR3 here is CASSLDWALHYNEQFF. The CDR3 DNA reads as TGTGCCAGCAGCTTGGATTGGGCGCTTCACTACAATGAGCAGTTCTTC.

The chain couples TRBV5-1 to TRBJ1-2; unclear D gene. CDR1 is SGHRS, CDR2 YFSETQ, per germline. Trimming left V 0 bases short and J 5 bases short, with 11 bases between. This CDR3 contains 14 residues. The DNA for the CDR3 is TGCGCCAGCAGCTTGGAGTCAGCTGGATATGGCTACACCTTC. Protein sequence: CASSLESAGYGYTF.

This clonotype was found many times. J is TRBJ2-1 and V is TRBV7-3; 8 bases line up with TRBD2. Per germline, CDR1 SGHTA and CDR2 FQGTGA. This CDR3 has 15 residues. V was clipped by 3 bases and J by 3 bases; unmatched bases: 4. CDR3 loop: CASSFSGAYYNEQFF. The CDR3 DNA follows: TGTGCCAGCAGCTTTAGCGGGGCTTACTACAATGAGCAGTTCTTC.

This clonotype occurred many times. The V call is TRBV12-3 or TRBV12-4, the J call TRBJ1-6; D might be TRBD1 (6 bases). The CDR3 consists of 15 residues. V dropped 5 bases and J dropped 10 bases, with 18 bases sitting between them. DNA for the CDR3: TGTGCCAGCAGTACGACGGGCAGGGGTCGCTCACCCCTCCACTTT. It translates to CASSTTGRGRSPLHF.

J is TRBJ1-1 and V is TRBV5-1; TRBD1 matches 7 bases. Germline assignment: CDR1 SGHRS and CDR2 YFSETQ. V gave up 2 bases and J gave up 3 bases; unmatched junction bases: 4. The CDR3 sequence is 14 residues long. CDR3 sequence reads: CASSFRGVDTEAFF. CDR3 sequence (DNA): TGCGCCAGCAGCTTCAGGGGGGTTGACACTGAAGCTTTCTTT.

This clonotype was recorded many times. The chain has TRBV6-5 and TRBJ2-3, with D perhaps TRBD2 (5 bases). Trimming removed 6 bases at V and 4 bases at J, with 14 bases between. Germline V gene lookup returns CDR1 MNHEY and CDR2 SVGAGI. This CDR3 contains 14 residues. As DNA, the CDR3 is TGTGCCAGCAGACCCCCCCGGGGAGCAGATACGCAGTATTTT. This codes for CASRPPRGADTQYF.

There are many counts of this clonotype. The CDR3 region is CASSYYTGSSYEQYF. CDR3 nucleotide sequence: TGTGCCAGCAGTTACTATACAGGGAGCTCCTACGAGCAGTACTTC. V usage is TRBV6-5 and J usage is TRBJ2-7; possibly TRBD1 for D (6 bases). Looked up from germline, CDR1 is MNHEY and CDR2 is SVGAGI. The germline V and J ends were trimmed by 1 base and 0 bases, with 10 bases remaining between them. The CDR3 has 15 amino acids.

This clonotype was seen a handful of times. This chain joins TRBV6-1 and TRBJ2-7; D perhaps matches TRBD1 (5 bases). There are 12 residues in the CDR3. CDR1 and CDR2 from the germline V gene are MNHNS and SASEGT. V shed 2 bases and J shed 6 bases, with 8 bases lying between them. CDR3 DNA sequence: TGTGCCAGCAGTGAAAATGGGGCCGAGCAGTACTTC. Amino acids: CASSENGAEQYF.

The CDR3 bases are TGTGCCAGCGCTTTTTTGACCAGCATGGGGGCGCCTTCCTACAATGAGCAGTTCTTC. Protein product: CASAFLTSMGAPSYNEQFF. The chain carries TRBV27 and TRBJ2-1; possibly TRBD1 for D (6 bases). From germline, CDR1 is MNHEY and CDR2 SMNVEV (reference sequence). Trimming cost V 8 bases and J 1 base, with 27 bases left between them. CDR3 size: 19 residues.

At least ten counts were recorded for this clonotype. The chain uses TRBV4-3 and TRBJ2-1, with a tentative D call TRBD1 (7 bases). V was shortened by 0 bases and J by 3 bases, with 15 bases between the two germline ends. The germline gives CDR1 LGHNA, CDR2 YSLEER. The CDR3 sequence is 17 residues long. Written as DNA, the CDR3 is TGCGCCAGCAGCCAAGATCTGGGCAGGGGGGTCTACAATGAGCAGTTCTTC. Residues: CASSQDLGRGVYNEQFF.